Here is one T cell receptor beta chain with its context. Its specificity is not known. This sample stems from a study of cytomegalovirus exposure and HLA in healthy donors. Study findings and constraints: The majority of CMV-associated TCR beta chains were reported as apparently HLA-restricted in a later analysis. Earlier analysis looked at TCR beta V segments, and most were productive about 87% or about 30% of the time. In a later analysis, around 18,000 TCR beta sequences were associated with HLA alleles at 0.05 false discovery rate.

Use of 60 Vbeta and 13 Jbeta primers characterized the PCR. Sequencing was performed with immunoSEQ multiplex PCR; in TCRdb, only in-frame clones are kept and a portion is missing. The repertoire consists of tens of thousands of clones, with approximately 79% occurring once and the leading ten covering approximately 10%. The donors were healthy bone marrow donors. Trimming cost V 6 bases and J 6 bases, with 9 bases left between them. Germline CDR1 is SGHAT and CDR2 is FQNNGV. CDR3 length: 11 amino acids. This chain connects TRBV11-2 to TRBJ2-7; no firm D call. The material sequenced was PBMCs. The clonotype comes from a woman younger than 35 in good health and CMV-seropositive. CDR3 nucleotides: TGTGCCAGCAGTCCTTCTTCCGAGCAGTACTTC. Amino acids: CASSPSSEQYF. The full variable domain, completed using reference TRBV11-2 and TRBJ2-7, is EAGVAQSPRYKIIEKRQSVAFWCNPISGHATLYWYQQILGQGPKLLIQFQNNGVVDDSQLPKDRFSAERLKGVDSTLKIQPAKLEDSAVYLCASSPSSEQYFGPGTRLTVT.